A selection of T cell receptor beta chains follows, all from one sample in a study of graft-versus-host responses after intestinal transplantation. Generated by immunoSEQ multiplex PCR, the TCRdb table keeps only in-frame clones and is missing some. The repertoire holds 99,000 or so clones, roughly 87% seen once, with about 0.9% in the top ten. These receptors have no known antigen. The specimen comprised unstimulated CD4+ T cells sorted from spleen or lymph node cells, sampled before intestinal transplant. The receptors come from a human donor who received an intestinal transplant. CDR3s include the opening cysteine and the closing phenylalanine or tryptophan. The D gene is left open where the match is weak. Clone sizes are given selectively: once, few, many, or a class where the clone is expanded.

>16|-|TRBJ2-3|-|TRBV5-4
TGTGCCAGCAGCTTGGGGGGGACTGCCGTGGCAGATACGCAGTATTTT
CASSLGGTAVADTQYF
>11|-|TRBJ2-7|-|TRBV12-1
TGTGCCAGCAGCTCCGCCTACGAGCAGTACTTC
CASSSAYEQYF
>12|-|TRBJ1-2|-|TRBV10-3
TGTGCCATCAGTGAGTCGTGGGATGGCTACACCTTC
CAISESWDGYTF
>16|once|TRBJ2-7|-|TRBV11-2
TGTGCCAGCAGCTTAACCCGGCTAGCGAGCTCCTACGAGCAGTACTTC
CASSLTRLASSYEQYF
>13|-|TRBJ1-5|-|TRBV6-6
TGTGCCAGCAGTTATCGGGGCAATCAGCCCCAGCATTTT
CASSYRGNQPQHF
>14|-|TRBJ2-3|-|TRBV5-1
TGCGCCAGCAGCTTGGGCCAGGGTTCTGATACGCAGTATTTT
CASSLGQGSDTQYF
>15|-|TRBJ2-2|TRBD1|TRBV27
TGTGCCAGCAGTTTGCAGGGGGTTTCCACCGGGGAGCTGTTTTTT
CASSLQGVSTGELFF
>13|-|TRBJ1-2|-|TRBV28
TGTGCCAGCAGTTCACCCGGAGACTATGGCTACACCTTC
CASSSPGDYGYTF
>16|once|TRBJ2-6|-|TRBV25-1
TGTGCCAGCAGTGAATCCAAAATCCTTTTAACCAACGTCCTGACTTTC
CASSESKILLTNVLTF
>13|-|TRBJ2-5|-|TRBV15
TGTGCCACCAGCAGAAGTTTGGCGGAGACCCAGTACTTC
CATSRSLAETQYF